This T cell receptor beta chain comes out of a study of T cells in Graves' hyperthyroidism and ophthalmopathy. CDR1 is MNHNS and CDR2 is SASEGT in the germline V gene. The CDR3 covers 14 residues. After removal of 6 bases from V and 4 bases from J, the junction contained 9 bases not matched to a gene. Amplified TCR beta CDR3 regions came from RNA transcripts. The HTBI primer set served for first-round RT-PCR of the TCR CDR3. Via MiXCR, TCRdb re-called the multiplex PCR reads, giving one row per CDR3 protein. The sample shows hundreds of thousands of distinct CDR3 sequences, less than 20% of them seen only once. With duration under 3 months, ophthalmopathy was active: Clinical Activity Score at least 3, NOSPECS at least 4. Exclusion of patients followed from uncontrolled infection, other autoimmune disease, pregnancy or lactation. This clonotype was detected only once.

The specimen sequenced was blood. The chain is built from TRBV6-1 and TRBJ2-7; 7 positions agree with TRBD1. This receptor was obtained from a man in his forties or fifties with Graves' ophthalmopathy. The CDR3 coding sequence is TGTGCCAGCAGCCCGCCCGACAGGGTTTACGAGCAGTACTTC. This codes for CASSPPDRVYEQYF.